The T cell receptor (beta chain) described here comes from a study of Graves' ophthalmopathy and Graves' hyperthyroidism. Study-level results: Most expanded thyroid clonotypes above 0.001 frequency also appeared in blood. The model flagged ophthalmopathy progression at about 71% sensitivity and around 72% specificity.

Amplified material comprised TCR beta CDR3 regions derived from RNA transcripts. An opening RT-PCR round employed HTBI primers and preceded a second-round multiplex PCR. One entry per CDR3 protein, called by TCRdb with MiXCR from the multiplex PCR reads. Among approximately 1.2 million distinct CDR3 sequences listed, about two fifths were seen once. People with hyperthyroidism were aged 18 to 65 and newly diagnosed, under 2 months' duration. Excluded were patients with other autoimmune diseases, uncontrolled infections, pregnancy or lactation. This clonotype was detected many times. The target antigen is unknown. Germline V gives CDR1 SGHDN, CDR2 FVKESK. The V end lost 3 bases, the J end lost 10 bases, and 21 bases lay between the germline ends. CDR3 length: 15 residues.

V usage is TRBV14 and J usage is TRBJ2-5; the D gene could be TRBD1 or TRBD2 (5 bases each). The origin of this receptor is an adult man with Graves' hyperthyroidism. The specimen sequenced was peripheral blood or thyroid tissue (not recorded which). The CDR3 DNA is TGTGCCAGCAGCCATGACACCGGGGCCCCCGAGGACCAGTACTTC. Protein: CASSHDTGAPEDQYF.